This passage covers 21 T cell receptor beta chains from one sample sequenced in a study of somatic mutations in cytotoxic T cells in rheumatoid arthritis. This table comes from immunoSEQ multiplex PCR, and its TCRdb copy is limited to in-frame clones, with some not included. The table shows 11,000 or so clones, with around 70% occurring only once. Sequences were obtained from CD8+ T cells sorted from blood. The receptors stem from a man aged 65-85 years in good health.

This clone was seen a few times. The chain has TRBV10-1 and TRBJ2-7; D not resolved. The V end lost 4 bases, the J end lost 2 bases, and 9 bases lay between the germline ends. CDR1 is WNHNN and CDR2 is SYGVQD in the germline V gene (reference sequence). The CDR3 runs 13 residues. The CDR3 is CASSAVNPYEQYF. The CDR3 DNA is TGCGCCAGCAGTGCAGTCAACCCCTACGAGCAGTACTTC.

The chain is built from TRBV9 and TRBJ2-5, with TRBD1 matching over 9 bases. V gave up 3 bases and J gave up 4 bases; unmatched junction bases: 7. CDR3 size: 15 residues. Germline lookup yields CDR1 SGDLS and CDR2 YYNGEE. CDR3 amino acids: CASSAWDRVGETQYF. DNA of the CDR3: TGTGCCAGCAGCGCCTGGGACAGGGTCGGAGAGACCCAGTACTTC.

The chain combines TRBV30 with TRBJ2-1, with 15 bases aligning to TRBD2. Unmatched junction bases numbered 8, after V lost 2 bases and J lost 9 bases. This CDR3 region has 16 residues. Germline values: CDR1 GTSNPN, CDR2 SVGIG (reference sequence). The CDR3 region has the DNA TGTGCCTGGAGTATGGGACTAGCGGGGGGAGAAGGTGAGCAGTTCTTC. The encoded protein is CAWSMGLAGGEGEQFF. The full variable domain, its missing parts supplied by reference TRBV30 and TRBJ2-1, is SQTIHQWPATLVQPVGSPLSLECTVEGTSNPNLYWYRQAAGRGLQLLFYSVGIGQISSEVPQNLSASRPQDRQFILSSKKLLLSDSGFYLCAWSMGLAGGEGEQFFGPGTRLTVL.

J is TRBJ1-5 and V is TRBV27; no definite D call. This CDR3 comprises 15 residues. The germline V gene encodes CDR1 MNHEY and CDR2 SMNVEV (reference sequence). Between the trimmed V and J ends, which lost 6 bases and 0 bases, there was a span of 12 bases. CDR3 nucleotides: TGTGCCAGCAGCCCGGGCCCTTATAGCAATCAGCCCCAGCATTTT. Translation: CASSPGPYSNQPQHF.

This clone was picked up one time. V gene TRBV7-2 combines with J gene TRBJ2-7, with D possibly called TRBD1 or TRBD2 (5 bases each). V shed 3 bases and J shed 2 bases, with 17 bases lying between them. Germline lookup yields CDR1 SGHTA and CDR2 FQGNSA. The CDR3 has 16 residues. This CDR3 is CASSFSSGTEAYEQYF. The CDR3 bases are TGTGCCAGCAGCTTCTCCTCCGGGACCGAGGCCTACGAGCAGTACTTC.

The genes are TRBV5-4 and TRBJ2-7, with 7 nucleotides matching TRBD2. CDR3 length: 12 amino acids. J was trimmed by 6 bases and V by 3 bases; bases with no gene match: 3. Germline CDR1 SGHNT, CDR2 YYREEE (reference sequence). The CDR3, as DNA: TGTGCCAGCAGCTCCCGCGGGGGCGAGCAGTACTTC. Translating gives CASSSRGGEQYF.

The chain links TRBV6-5 to TRBJ2-2, with D hard to call. From germline, CDR1 is MNHEY and CDR2 SVGAGI. V was pared by 5 bases and J by 6 bases, with 16 bases between. The CDR3 runs to 15 residues. The CDR3 DNA reads TGTGCCAGCAGTCCCGGGCGTCCCGTATCCGGGGAGCTGTTTTTT. It is translated as CASSPGRPVSGELFF.

In its sample, this clone was seen a few times. For the CDR3, the DNA is TGTGCCAGCAGACCACAGGGAGGCTACGAGCAGTACTTC. It yields the protein CASRPQGGYEQYF. The rearrangement uses TRBV5-6 and TRBJ2-7; perhaps D is TRBD1 or TRBD2 (6 bases each). CDR3 length: 13 amino acids. V was shortened by 5 bases and J by 3 bases, with 12 bases between the two germline ends. Germline values: CDR1 SGHDT, CDR2 YYEEEE.

The chain links TRBV6-6 to TRBJ2-7; perhaps TRBD2 as D (6 bases). The length of the CDR3 is 14 residues. Germline values: CDR1 MNHNY, CDR2 SVGAGI (reference sequence). V was cut by 0 bases and J by 5 bases, with 11 bases left in between. The CDR3 reads CASSYSKEGNEQYF. The CDR3 DNA is TGTGCCAGCAGTTACTCGAAGGAGGGCAACGAGCAGTACTTC.

J is TRBJ2-6 and V is TRBV11-3; 7 nucleotides line up with TRBD1. The CDR3 sequence is 16 residues long. V lost 5 bases and J lost 4; bases outside the gene matches: 8. CDR1 is SGHNT, CDR2 YENEEA, per germline. The CDR3 DNA follows: TGTGCCAGCAGCCCCATGACAGGGTCCGGGGCCAACGTCCTGACTTTC. Protein: CASSPMTGSGANVLTF.

This clone was seen a single time. This CDR3 is CPQGVNTEAFF. The CDR3 DNA sequence: TGTCCACAGGGGGTGAACACTGAAGCTTTCTTT. This sequence joins TRBV7-2 and TRBJ1-1, with TRBD1 matching 8 bases. Germline CDR1 and CDR2: SGHTA and FQGNSA. This CDR3 comprises 11 residues.

This chain uses TRBV19 with TRBJ2-7; the match to TRBD2 covers 9 bases. The CDR3 totals 15 residues. The ends lost 3 bases at V and 7 bases at J; junction bases unmatched: 10. CDR1 is LNHDA and CDR2 is SQIVND in the germline V gene (reference sequence). For the CDR3, the DNA is TGTGCCAGTAGTATTTCGGCGGGAGGGCCTAATGAGCAGTACTTC. This translates into CASSISAGGPNEQYF.

The chain carries TRBV27 and TRBJ1-1, with D unclear. CDR1 is MNHEY and CDR2 is SMNVEV in the germline V gene (reference sequence). The CDR3 has 12 amino acids. The V end lost 5 bases, the J end lost 7 bases, and 11 bases lay between the germline ends. For the CDR3, the DNA is TGTGCCAGCAGTCCAAACGGGTATGAAGCTTTCTTT. Translated, it gives CASSPNGYEAFF.

V and J are TRBV4-3 and TRBJ2-7, with no clear D. Per the germline V gene, CDR1 is LGHNA and CDR2 is YSLEER. The CDR3 loop spans 14 amino acids. Trimming left V 0 bases short and J 2 bases short, with 8 bases between. The CDR3 nucleotides are TGCGCCAGCAGCCAAGATCGCGGAGCCTACGAGCAGTACTTC. This gives the protein CASSQDRGAYEQYF.

V gene TRBV13 combines with J gene TRBJ2-4, with 11 bases that match TRBD2. Germline V lookup: CDR1 PRHDT, CDR2 FYEKMQ (reference sequence). This CDR3 region has 19 residues. Germline trimming cut 2 bases from V and 0 bases from J; bases unmatched to any gene: 9. This chain's CDR3 is CASSLLAGGTTIAKNIQYF. The CDR3 DNA follows: TGTGCCAGCAGCTTACTAGCGGGGGGCACTACGATAGCCAAAAACATTCAGTACTTC.

The chain carries TRBV7-9 and TRBJ2-7; 10 bases line up with TRBD2. The germline V gene has CDR1 SEHNR and CDR2 FQNEAQ (reference sequence). This CDR3 has 14 residues. With V trimmed by 5 bases and J by 2 bases, 3 bases remained unmatched. The CDR3 coding sequence is TGTGCCAGCAGCGAGAGCGGGGGGGCCTACGAGCAGTACTTC. It yields the protein CASSESGGAYEQYF.

This clone was found once. The J gene is TRBJ2-1, the V gene TRBV19, with TRBD2 matching over 11 bases. CDR1 and CDR2 from the germline V gene are LNHDA and SQIVND (reference sequence). After removal of 5 bases from V and 7 bases from J, the junction contained 10 bases not matched to a gene. This CDR3 contains 16 residues. The CDR3, as DNA: TGTGCCAGTAGTGCCCTTAGCGGGGGGGCTTTAAATGAGCAGTTCTTC. Translated, it gives CASSALSGGALNEQFF.

This chain uses TRBV7-2 with TRBJ1-2; 9 bases are a match to TRBD1. Germline V CDR1 and CDR2: SGHTA, FQGNSA. The CDR3 length is 14 residues. Losses at the gene ends were 5 bases for V and 6 bases for J; bases not matched to a gene: 7. CDR3 in amino acids: CASSLPRTGDGYTF. The CDR3 region has the DNA TGTGCCAGCAGCCTCCCTCGGACAGGGGATGGCTACACCTTC.

The J gene is TRBJ2-2, the V gene TRBV14; TRBD2 is a possible D gene (6 bases). V lost 4 bases and J 1 base, leaving 16 bases between the germline ends. CDR3 length: 17 residues. In germline, CDR1 is SGHDN, CDR2 FVKESK. The CDR3 DNA is TGTGCCAGCAGCCCGGCCCGGGACTCATTGAACACCGGGGAGCTGTTTTTT. Its translation is CASSPARDSLNTGELFF.

V gene TRBV28 combines with J gene TRBJ2-5; 9 bases fit TRBD1. The germline gives CDR1 MDHEN, CDR2 SYDVKM. The CDR3 extends over 15 amino acids. V was clipped by 3 bases and J by 1 base; unmatched bases: 3. In DNA, the CDR3 is TGTGCCAGCAGTTTCACGGACAGGGGCCAAGAGACCCAGTACTTC. Translation gives CASSFTDRGQETQYF. The full variable domain, rest sourced from reference TRBV28 and TRBJ2-5, is DVKVTQSSRYLVKRTGEKVFLECVQDMDHENMFWYRQDPGLGLRLIYFSYDVKMKEKGDIPEGYSVSREKKERFSLILESASTNQTSMYLCASSFTDRGQETQYFGPGTRLLVL.

This clone was recorded only once. The V call is TRBV5-6, the J call TRBJ2-7; 7 bases agree with TRBD1. Per germline, CDR1 SGHDT and CDR2 YYEEEE. The CDR3 is 15 residues long. V gave up 1 base and J gave up 7 bases; unmatched junction bases: 11. For the CDR3, the DNA is TGTGCCAGCAGCTTGACACCGGGACAGCGAGGGGAGCAGTACTTC. Translating it yields CASSLTPGQRGEQYF.